Sequencing of this TCR beta chain was carried out in a study of T cells in localized non-small cell lung cancer. The study, taken as a whole, reports: In adjacent lung appeared a median about 58 of the top 100 tumor clones. Clonality peaked in uninvolved adjacent lung rather than tumor.

V was cut by 3 bases and J by 3 bases, with 9 bases left in between. Germline V CDR1 and CDR2: SGHVS, FQNEAQ. There are 13 residues in the CDR3. Measured with immunoSEQ multiplex PCR; TCRdb has only the in-frame clones, and not every one. This table holds over 50,000 clones, roughly 84% found once. With regard to this clone: Its antigen is not identified.

The origin of this receptor is a man between 40 and 75 years old with stage III lung adenocarcinoma. The material sequenced was peripheral blood mononuclear cells, taken before any cancer treatment. J is TRBJ2-7 and V is TRBV7-8; a weak D match, TRBD2 (6 bases). The CDR3 here is CASSLSGDYEQYF. CDR3 nucleotide sequence: TGTGCCAGCAGCTTGTCGGGAGACTACGAGCAGTACTTC.